These 29 T cell receptor beta chains came from one sample sequenced in a study of T cell repertoires in cytomegalovirus infection. TCRdb analysed the reads with MiXCR anew, one entry per CDR3 protein. The repertoire has about 47,000 distinct CDR3 sequences, approximately 19% of them found once; the top ten carry approximately 55%. These receptors have no identified antigens. The specimen comprised CD8+ T cells from cultured PBMCs, sampled from culture after CMV antigen stimulation. All receptors derive from a human donor in good health (CMV status not recorded). Some clones in this sample may be carry-over from other donors' samples.

This clonotype was picked up a small number of times. V and J are TRBV24-1 and TRBJ2-5; 10 bases line up with TRBD1. The junction had 8 bases not matched to a gene; V was cut back by 3 bases and J by 5 bases. In germline, CDR1 is KGHDR, CDR2 SFDVKD. The CDR3 spans 16 residues. CDR3 amino acids: CATSDTGTGAGETQYF. CDR3 DNA sequence: TGTGCCACCAGTGATACCGGGACAGGGGCTGGGGAGACCCAGTACTTC.

This clonotype was picked up many times. V and J are TRBV7-2 and TRBJ2-5, with 11 nucleotides matching TRBD2. The CDR3 runs 15 residues. V lost 5 bases to trimming and J lost 4 bases; unmatched junction nucleotides: 6. Germline loops: CDR1 SGHTA, CDR2 FQGNSA. The CDR3 coding sequence is TGTGCCAGCAGCCTCTTAGCGGGGGGGCCAGAGACCCAGTACTTC. Amino acids: CASSLLAGGPETQYF.

This clonotype was counted at least ten times. The chain couples TRBV4-1 to TRBJ2-7; TRBD1 might be the D (5 bases). Per germline, CDR1 MGHRA and CDR2 YSYEKL. The V end lost 1 base, the J end lost 2 bases, and 15 bases lay between the germline ends. This CDR3 comprises 16 residues. The CDR3 region is CASSQGPDRSTYEQYF. CDR3 nucleotides: TGCGCCAGCAGCCAAGGCCCTGACAGATCTACCTACGAGCAGTACTTC.

In its sample, this clonotype was seen many times. The chain employs TRBV5-6 and TRBJ1-4; D may be TRBD1 (5 bases). The CDR3 spans 17 residues. Germline CDR1 SGHDT, CDR2 YYEEEE. Trimming removed 3 bases at V and 8 bases at J, with 23 bases between. This chain's CDR3 is CASSYYFRDPLGEKLFF. The CDR3 bases are TGTGCCAGCAGCTACTACTTCCGGGACCCCTTAGGGGAAAAACTGTTTTTT.

This clonotype was picked up many times. This chain joins TRBV11-2 and TRBJ1-6, with D maybe TRBD1 (6 bases). Germline V gives CDR1 SGHAT, CDR2 FQNNGV. The CDR3 runs to 15 residues. V dropped 8 bases and J dropped 2 bases, with 13 bases sitting between them. The DNA for the CDR3 is TGTGCCAGCTGCGACGGGGGCCCCTATAATTCACCCCTCCACTTT. It codes for CASCDGGPYNSPLHF.

As to this clonotype: A much larger clonotype is one base distant, so this may be a read error. V is TRBV7-8 and J is TRBJ2-7; 14 positions agree with TRBD2. Germline CDR1 and CDR2: SGHVS and FQNEAQ. The CDR3 loop spans 17 amino acids. V lost 3 bases to trimming and J lost 4 bases; unmatched junction nucleotides: 8. CDR3 sequence: CASSFNRRTSGRYEQYF. Here the CDR3 DNA reads TGTGCCAGCAGCTTCAACCGGAGGACTAGCGGGAGGTACGAGCAGTACTTC.

This clonotype appeared many times. The chain combines TRBV7-9 with TRBJ2-5, with 10 bases that match TRBD2. This CDR3 has 15 amino acids. The V segment lost 6 bases and the J segment 2 bases; nucleotides outside the gene matches: 6. The V gene's germline CDR1 is SEHNR and CDR2 FQNEAQ (reference sequence). CDR3 residues: CASSPPSGGQETQYF. The CDR3 region has the DNA TGTGCCAGCAGTCCGCCTAGCGGGGGACAAGAGACCCAGTACTTC. Filled out from reference TRBV7-9 and TRBJ2-5, the complete variable domain reads DTGVSQNPRHKITKRGQNVTFRCDPISEHNRLYWYRQTLGQGPEFLTYFQNEAQLEKSRLLSDRFSAERPKGSFSTLEIQRTEQGDSAMYLCASSPPSGGQETQYFGPGTRLLVL.

This clonotype was detected many times. The CDR3, as DNA: TGCAGTGCCCAAGGACGGTCTGGAAACACCATATATTTT. The encoded protein is CSAQGRSGNTIYF. V is TRBV20-1 and J is TRBJ1-3; D is unresolved. The CDR3 is 13 amino acids. Per germline, CDR1 DFQATT and CDR2 SNEGSKA (reference sequence). The V end lost 6 bases, the J end lost 1 base, and 10 bases lay between the germline ends.

The chain links TRBV7-3 to TRBJ2-1, with a possible D match to TRBD2 (6 bases). Trimming took 2 bases from V and 2 from J, leaving 13 bases between them. Germline V gene sequence: CDR1 SGHTA, CDR2 FQGTGA. The CDR3 has 16 residues. CDR3 region: CASSLSTGEAYNEQFF. DNA for the CDR3: TGTGCCAGCAGCTTATCTACGGGGGAAGCCTACAATGAGCAGTTCTTC. Complete variable domain (other parts from reference TRBV7-3 and TRBJ2-1): GAGVSQTPSNKVTEKGKYVELRCDPISGHTALYWYRQSLGQGPEFLIYFQGTGAADDSGLPNDRFFAVRPEGSVSTLKIQRTERGDSAVYLCASSLSTGEAYNEQFFGPGTRLTVL.

At least ten counts were recorded for this clonotype. The J gene is TRBJ1-2, the V gene TRBV11-2, with D possibly TRBD1 on 5 matching bases. CDR1 SGHAT and CDR2 FQNNGV come from the germline V gene. V lost 6 bases and J 4 bases, leaving 15 bases between the germline ends. The CDR3 totals 14 residues. The CDR3 protein is CASSSRPGLYGYTF. The CDR3 DNA reads as TGTGCCAGCAGTAGCCGGCCGGGACTCTATGGCTACACCTTC.

This clonotype was observed a handful of times. The V and J genes are TRBV28 and TRBJ2-3; TRBD1 is a possible D gene (5 bases). Germline V gene lookup returns CDR1 MDHEN and CDR2 SYDVKM. V dropped 6 bases and J dropped 2 bases, with 9 bases sitting between them. This CDR3 has 13 amino acids. The CDR3 DNA reads TGTGCCAGCAGATTCAGGGCCACAGATACGCAGTATTTT. This sequence encodes CASRFRATDTQYF.

The table lists this clonotype with many counts. The chain has TRBV7-8 and TRBJ2-7, with 15 bases that match TRBD2. CDR1 is SGHVS and CDR2 is FQNEAQ in the germline V gene. Trimming took 3 bases from V and 4 from J; bases not matched to a gene: 7. The length of the CDR3 is 17 residues. The CDR3 loop reads CASSFNRGTSGRYEQYF. The CDR3 nucleotides are TGTGCCAGCAGCTTCAACCGGGGGACTAGCGGGAGGTACGAGCAGTACTTC. Complete variable domain (other parts from reference TRBV7-8 and TRBJ2-7): GAGVSQSPRYKVAKRGQDVALRCDPISGHVSLFWYQQALGQGPEFLTYFQNEAQLDKSGLPSDRFFAERPEGSVSTLKIQRTQQEDSAVYLCASSFNRGTSGRYEQYFGPGTRLTVT.

CDR3 in amino acids: CASSPLGQGSDEAFF. CDR3 sequence (DNA): TGTGCCAGCTCACCACTCGGACAGGGATCGGATGAAGCTTTCTTT. The chain combines TRBV18 with TRBJ1-1, with 8 bases matching TRBD1. The CDR3 totals 15 residues. V shed 1 base and J 7 bases; nucleotides not matched to a gene: 8. The V gene's germline CDR1 is KGHSH and CDR2 LQKENI.

The chain couples TRBV2 to TRBJ1-1; D not certain. The CDR3 is 11 residues long. Germline V CDR1 and CDR2: SNHLY, FYNNEI. CDR3 residues: CTTAGRTEAFF. The CDR3 DNA reads as TGTACAACCGCGGGGAGGACTGAAGCTTTCTTT.

The V call is TRBV20-1, the J call TRBJ1-2, with a possible D match to TRBD1 (5 bases). Trimming removed 2 bases from V and 5 bases from J, with 12 bases in between. Germline CDR1 reads DFQATT; CDR2 reads SNEGSKA (reference sequence). This CDR3 region has 13 residues. The CDR3 is CSARLTVRYGYTF. The CDR3 DNA reads as TGCAGTGCTAGATTGACAGTACGGTATGGCTACACCTTC.

The table lists this clonotype with many counts. The CDR3 sequence is CASSFGAGELFF. CDR3 DNA sequence: TGTGCCAGCAGCTTCGGTGCCGGGGAGCTGTTTTTT. V is TRBV7-6 and J is TRBJ2-2; unclear D gene. CDR1 is SGHVS, CDR2 FNYEAQ, per germline. This CDR3 spans 12 amino acids. V gave up 3 bases and J gave up 6 bases, with 5 bases separating them.

This clonotype was found many times. The chain has TRBV27 and TRBJ2-1; 9 bases map to TRBD1. Trimming removed 3 bases from V and 8 bases from J; junction bases left unmatched: 5. The CDR3 spans 14 residues. CDR1 and CDR2 (germline): MNHEY, SMNVEV (reference sequence). CDR3 DNA: TGTGCCAGCAGTTTGCAGACAGGGGGGGATGAGCAGTTCTTC. Translating it yields CASSLQTGGDEQFF.

The chain has TRBV20-1 and TRBJ2-1, with unresolved D. Germline assignment: CDR1 DFQATT and CDR2 SNEGSKA (reference sequence). CDR3 length equals 11 residues. V lost 7 bases, J lost 7 bases, and 11 bases lay in between. The CDR3 nucleotides read TGCAGTGGATTAGAGGTAAATGAGCAGTTCTTC. Its translation: CSGLEVNEQFF.

This clonotype was seen ten or more times. CDR3 in amino acids: CASSQDWTGLAEAFF. Written as DNA, the CDR3 is TGCGCCAGCAGCCAAGATTGGACAGGGTTGGCTGAAGCTTTCTTT. The chain links TRBV4-1 to TRBJ1-1, with 8 bases aligning to TRBD1. There are 15 residues in the CDR3. Per the germline V gene, CDR1 is MGHRA and CDR2 is YSYEKL. The V segment lost 0 bases and the J segment 6 bases; nucleotides outside the gene matches: 6.

This clonotype was seen ten or more times. V usage is TRBV28 and J usage is TRBJ2-2; D unclear. V shed 5 bases and J shed 3 bases, with 22 bases lying between them. This CDR3 is built from 18 residues. Germline V CDR1 and CDR2: MDHEN, SYDVKM. The CDR3 sequence is CASSPMSRNYRDTGELFF. The CDR3 nucleotides are TGTGCCAGCAGTCCCATGAGTCGGAACTACCGCGACACCGGGGAGCTGTTTTTT.

This clonotype was found many times. The genes are TRBV7-6 and TRBJ2-1; D gene unclear. Per the germline V gene, CDR1 is SGHVS and CDR2 is FNYEAQ. The CDR3 totals 14 residues. V lost 0 bases and J lost 3, with 6 bases in between. The CDR3 coding sequence is TGTGCCAGCAGCTTAGCCGAAAACTACAATGAGCAGTTCTTC. It yields the protein CASSLAENYNEQFF.

This chain uses TRBV7-3 with TRBJ1-2, with TRBD1 matching over 11 bases. With V trimmed by 5 bases and J by 8 bases, 10 bases remained unmatched. CDR3 length: 15 residues. Germline V CDR1 and CDR2: SGHTA, FQGTGA. Here the CDR3 DNA reads TGTGCCAGCAGCCCCCGGACAGGGGGCCAGCACGGCTACACCTTC. It is translated as CASSPRTGGQHGYTF. Looking up the rest from reference TRBV7-3 and TRBJ1-2 gives the full variable domain: GAGVSQTPSNKVTEKGKYVELRCDPISGHTALYWYRQSLGQGPEFLIYFQGTGAADDSGLPNDRFFAVRPEGSVSTLKIQRTERGDSAVYLCASSPRTGGQHGYTFGSGTRLTVV.

The chain is built from TRBV6-5 and TRBJ2-4; 7 bases map to TRBD2. The CDR3 is 13 residues long. V lost 6 bases to trimming and J lost 3 bases; unmatched junction nucleotides: 2. CDR1 and CDR2 (germline): MNHEY, SVGAGI. The CDR3 sequence: CASRSSGKNIQYF. Written as DNA, the CDR3 is TGTGCCAGCAGGTCTAGCGGCAAAAACATTCAGTACTTC.

This clonotype appeared a few times. The chain joins TRBV24-1 to TRBJ2-1; D may match TRBD1 or TRBD2 (6 bases each). Germline CDR1 KGHDR, CDR2 SFDVKD. V lost 3 bases to trimming and J lost 4 bases, with 12 bases between them. This CDR3 comprises 15 residues. DNA for the CDR3: TGTGCCACCAGTGATCCGGGGGCGAGTTACAATGAGCAGTTCTTC. This codes for CATSDPGASYNEQFF.

Only a few counts were recorded for this clonotype. The chain carries TRBV9 and TRBJ2-5; TRBD2 matches at 7 bases. V lost 0 bases to trimming and J lost 1 base; unmatched junction nucleotides: 6. The CDR3 sequence is 16 residues long. The germline V gene has CDR1 SGDLS and CDR2 YYNGEE. The CDR3 DNA is TGTGCCAGCAGCGTAGTACCAGCGGGGACCCAAGAGACCCAGTACTTC. Amino acids: CASSVVPAGTQETQYF.

A word on this clonotype: Mismatch with germline at one junction end may stem from a read error. The V call is TRBV5-4, the J call TRBJ2-1; the D is unclear. The germline gives CDR1 SGHNT, CDR2 YYREEE (reference sequence). This CDR3 has 17 residues. The CDR3 here is CASSLDWGPPSSYNEQF. In DNA form, the CDR3 reads TGTGCCAGCAGCTTGGATTGGGGTCCCCCAAGCTCCTACAATGAGCAGTTC.

The chain recombines TRBV30 with TRBJ1-5; weak D call: TRBD1 (5 bases). There are 15 residues in the CDR3. Germline values: CDR1 GTSNPN, CDR2 SVGIG (reference sequence). V was shortened by 2 bases and J by 1 base, with 12 bases between the two germline ends. The CDR3 sequence: CAWSWGGQSNQPQHF. CDR3 in DNA: TGTGCCTGGAGTTGGGGCGGCCAAAGCAATCAGCCCCAGCATTTT.

At least ten counts were recorded for this clonotype. The chain combines TRBV27 with TRBJ2-2, with TRBD1 matching 8 bases. Germline CDR1 reads MNHEY; CDR2 reads SMNVEV (reference sequence). J gave up 3 bases and V 2 bases, and 8 bases lay outside the gene matches. The CDR3 totals 17 residues. The CDR3 DNA reads TGTGCCAGCAGTTTACCCCCAGGGGGCGGCGACACCGGGGAGCTGTTTTTT. Translation gives CASSLPPGGGDTGELFF.

This clonotype was observed at least ten times. This sequence joins TRBV9 and TRBJ1-2, with no clear D. Germline CDR1 and CDR2: SGDLS and YYNGEE. V lost 3 bases and J lost 3, with 18 bases in between. There are 16 residues in the CDR3. DNA for the CDR3: TGTGCCAGCAGCGAAAGTGGTGGGATCGAAGACTATGGCTACACCTTC. This encodes CASSESGGIEDYGYTF.